This T cell receptor beta chain was sequenced for a study of beta chain features in type 1 diabetes (dated by TCRdb to 2017 to 2018). With regard to the full study: Patients and healthy donors did not differ in mean age, gender distribution, total cell number or subset yield. The study compared the TCRB repertoires of sorted circulating CD4+ T cell subsets in recently diagnosed type 1 diabetes patients with those in matched healthy donors. Across all samples, some 99 million sorted cells were examined, and cell number per subset correlated strongly with RNA yield. Regulatory and stem cell-like memory subsets were isolated from only 8 patients and 8 healthy donors, whereas naive and central memory subsets came from all 28 donors. General findings and caveats noted by the study authors: Fewer insertions and more nucleotide deletions at VDJ recombination sites were observed in patients with type 1 diabetes, implying thymic rearrangement abnormalities. Naive, central memory and regulatory TCRB repertoires appeared to be more alike among patients than among healthy donors. Because cDNA rather than genomic DNA was sequenced, highly expressing activated cells could have been over-represented, although no difference in activation and CD3 levels was found between groups. Shorter templates might have been favored by PCR, but patient and control samples were amplified and corrected together, so both groups would have been affected equally by any skew. In all four CD4+ subsets, TCRB CDR3 length was moderately but significantly shorter in type 1 diabetes patients. Because small numbers of individuals were included in the HLA sub-analyses, any influence of HLA type on TCRB rearrangement was left unresolved.

The CDR3 has 14 amino acids, counting the end cysteine and phenylalanine. The read is trimmed to its CDR3 DNA, 42 bases read in frame from base 1. V and J are truncated by 8 bases and 4 bases respectively, leaving an intervening sequence of 18 bases. Per the germline V gene, SGHTA is the CDR1 and FQGNSA is the CDR2. From each donor, a single peripheral blood sample of 90 to 150 mL on average was drawn into heparinised tubes. A BD FACSAria II was used to sort naive, central memory, regulatory and stem cell-like memory CD4+ T cells with a panel that included CD45RO, CCR7, CD25, CD127, CD95 and CD27. Purity was above 95% for every sorted population. PBMCs were separated immediately by Lymphoprep density gradient centrifugation and were stained directly, without being cultured. So that batch effects would be minimized, each experiment stained and sorted samples in pairs, pairing one healthy donor with one patient.

All of the isolated RNA was reverse transcribed with the High Capacity cDNA Reverse Transcription Kit, so expressed TCRB transcripts were sequenced. Naive, central memory and regulatory T cell samples underwent deep immunoSEQ sequencing, averaging around 4 million total reads per sample. Sorted cells were lysed in RLT buffer and RNA was extracted with DNase-treated RNeasy Micro or Mini kits, depending on cell number. To prevent cross-contamination, each cell subset was processed individually, whereas patient and healthy donor samples were processed jointly. Using the immunoSEQ multiplex PCR, TCRB sequences were amplified from cDNA into 87-bp fragments spanning the CDR3 region. Sequencing of the amplicons was performed on the Illumina HiSeq platform. As for the original processing: Synthetic template baselines were used to correct PCR bias computationally, reads within Hamming distance 2 were collapsed, and singletons that could not be merged were discarded. Reads were aligned against IMGT so that V, D and J genes, CDR3 length and insertions or deletions at six rearrangement sites could be assigned. Within each subset, clonotype counts were normalized to the number of sorted cells before true diversity and Gini coefficients were calculated with the tcR R package. The overlap coefficient, calculated on TCRB nucleotide sequences, was used to quantify repertoire sharing. The table comes from immuneACCESS by way of TCRdb, which keeps in-frame sequences with V and J called. Part of the clones is missing from these tables; in studies checked, under half for an unresolved V gene and the rest for unknown reasons. From that table come the V and J calls and clone size; the DNA was used to work out D and trimming. The sample has about 150,000 clones on record, over 8.5% of them singletons. About 2.1% of the sample comes from the top ten.

There are a few counts of this clone. No cognate antigen has been identified for it. No per-base quality is available; no much larger clone lies one base away. This receptor chain uses TRBV7-2 and TRBJ2-7; the D gene is possibly TRBD2, with 5 bases matching. This sequence originates from a man aged 18 to 29 in good health. The sequencing input was central memory CD4+ T cells from blood. Here the CDR3 is given as CASRPADFGYEQYF. The nucleotide sequence is TGTGCCAGCCGCCCCGCGGACTTCGGTTACGAGCAGTACTTC. The full variable domain, completed from the reference TRBV7-2 and TRBJ2-7 proteins outside the CDR3, reads GAGVSQSPSNKVTEKGKDVELRCDPISGHTALYWYRQSLGQGLEFLIYFQGNSAPDKSGLPSDRFSAERTGGSVSTLTIQRTQQEDSAVYLCASRPADFGYEQYFGPGTRLTVT.